These T cell receptor beta chains were read from a single sample in a study of blood T cell repertoires in COVID-19. Profiling relied on immunoSEQ multiplex PCR, and the TCRdb table lists in-frame clones only, not all of them. The sample shows a few hundred thousand clones, 80% of them seen only once. Sequencing was done on a sample of peripheral blood. All receptors derive from a human donor in a cohort sampled during active COVID-19. Each CDR3 is given with its conserved first and last residue. The order of the fields is J gene, D gene, V gene, clone size, CDR3 DNA, CDR3 protein. A D gene is named only where the DNA matches it firmly. Clone size, where shown, is once, few, many, or a class for clones that have expanded.

>TRBJ1-5|NA|TRBV19|once
TGTGCCAGTAGTCACCACCTCCCCCAGGAAAATCAGCCCCAGCATTTT
CASSHHLPQENQPQHF
>TRBJ1-1|NA|TRBV9|once
TGTGCCAGCAGCGTAGGATCAGGGGTTGGCACTGAAGCTTTCTTT
CASSVGSGVGTEAFF
>TRBJ2-3|TRBD2|TRBV5-5|NA
TGTGCCAGCAGCTCCGGACTAGCGGGGGCTAGCACAGATACGCAGTATTTT
CASSSGLAGASTDTQYF
>TRBJ2-7|TRBD1|TRBV10-3|NA
TGTGCCATCAGTGAGTCACAGGGGAGCGAGCAGTACTTC
CAISESQGSEQYF
>TRBJ2-3|NA|TRBV12-5|NA
TGTGCTAGTGGCCGTGGGACTCCTAGCACAGATACGCAGTATTTT
CASGRGTPSTDTQYF
>TRBJ1-1|TRBD1|TRBV11-2|NA
TGTGCCAGCAGCTTAGACCCAGGGGGCCACACTGAAGCTTTCTTT
CASSLDPGGHTEAFF
>TRBJ1-1|NA|TRBV6-5|NA
TGTGCCAGCATAGAGGGAACAGCCCTACGTGAAGCTTTCTTT
CASIEGTALREAFF
>TRBJ2-5|NA|TRBV3-1/TRBV3-2|NA
TGTGCCAGCAGCCAACCCCAACTAGGAATAGAGACCCAGTACTTC
CASSQPQLGIETQYF
>TRBJ2-7|NA|TRBV5-6|NA
TGTGCCAGCAGCGCGGGGACGAGCTACGAGCAGTACTTC
CASSAGTSYEQYF
>TRBJ2-7|TRBD2|TRBV6-5|NA
TGTGCCAGCAGTTACACACCGGGACTACTGTCCTACGAGCAGTACTTC
CASSYTPGLLSYEQYF
>TRBJ2-2|TRBD1|TRBV24-1|NA
TGTGCCACCAGTGACCCCGGGACAGGTAACACCGGGGAGCTGTTTTTT
CATSDPGTGNTGELFF
>TRBJ1-6|TRBD1|TRBV28|NA
TGTGCCAGCAGTTCGAACCCCGGGACAGCAAATTCACCCCTCCACTTT
CASSSNPGTANSPLHF
>TRBJ2-3|TRBD1|TRBV18|NA
TGTGCCAGCTCACTTACAGGGGGCGCGAAGGCAGATACGCAGTATTTT
CASSLTGGAKADTQYF
>TRBJ1-6|NA|TRBV5-1|NA
TGCGCCAGCAGCAGCGGGGCCGACAATTCACCCCTCCACTTT
CASSSGADNSPLHF
>TRBJ1-6|TRBD1|TRBV5-4|NA
TGTGCCAGCAGACCGGGACAGGGAAGTGGGAGATCACCCCTCCACTTT
CASRPGQGSGRSPLHF
>TRBJ1-1|TRBD1|TRBV4-3|NA
TGCGCCAGCAGCCATGCACCGGACAGGGGATTGAACACTGAAGCTTTCTTT
CASSHAPDRGLNTEAFF
>TRBJ2-3|NA|TRBV6-5|NA
TGTGCCAGCAGTTACTCGGCAGGGGCTCGGGCAGATACGCAGTATTTT
CASSYSAGARADTQYF
>TRBJ1-1|NA|TRBV5-1|NA
TGCGCCAGCAGCTTGGAGCTCATGAACACTGAAGCTTTCTTT
CASSLELMNTEAFF
>TRBJ2-2|NA|TRBV19|NA
TGTGCCAGTAGTCCAACGGCGGGTCCCACCGGGGAGCTGTTTTTT
CASSPTAGPTGELFF
>TRBJ2-6|NA|TRBV30|NA
TGTGCCTGGAGTGTTAGTTTCCATGTCTCTGGGGCCAACGTCCTGACTTTC
CAWSVSFHVSGANVLTF
>TRBJ1-1|TRBD1|TRBV29-1|NA
TGCAGCGTTCGGGACAGGGGAGGGAGCACTGAAGCTTTCTTT
CSVRDRGGSTEAFF
>TRBJ2-1|TRBD1|TRBV18|NA
TGTGCCAGCTCCAGGGACAGACTCAATGAGCAGTTCTTC
CASSRDRLNEQFF
>TRBJ1-4|TRBD1|TRBV6-2/TRBV6-3|NA
TGTGCCAGCAGTTCTACAGGGGGCGTCGGTGAAAAACTGTTTTTT
CASSSTGGVGEKLFF
>TRBJ2-3|NA|TRBV5-6|NA
TGTGCCAGCAGCTACCCGGGGGGCTTCTCCCAGTATTTT
CASSYPGGFSQYF